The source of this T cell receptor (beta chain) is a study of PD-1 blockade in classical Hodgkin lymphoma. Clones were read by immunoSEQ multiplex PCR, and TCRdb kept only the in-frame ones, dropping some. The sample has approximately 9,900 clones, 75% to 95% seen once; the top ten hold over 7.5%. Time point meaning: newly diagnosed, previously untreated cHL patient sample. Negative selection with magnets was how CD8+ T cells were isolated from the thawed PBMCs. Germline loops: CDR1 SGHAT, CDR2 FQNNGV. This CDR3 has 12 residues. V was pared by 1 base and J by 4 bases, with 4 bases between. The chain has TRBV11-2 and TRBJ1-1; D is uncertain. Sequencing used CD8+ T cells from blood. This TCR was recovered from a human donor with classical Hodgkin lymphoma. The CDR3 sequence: CASSLASTEAFF. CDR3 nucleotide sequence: TGTGCCAGCAGCTTAGCGAGCACTGAAGCTTTCTTT.